This TCR beta chain was obtained from a study of blood T cell repertoires in COVID-19. Study summary: Donors in the United States, Italy and Spain gave samples during acute or convalescent COVID-19. The cDNA or gDNA used as material had been derived from T cells, B-cell-depleted T cells, or PBMCs.

In the source study's methods: Estimates of nucleated cell counts were drawn from the amplification of reference gene primers. The protocol was immunoSEQ multiplex PCR, while the TCRdb copy is restricted to in-frame clones and leaves out a portion. V and J calls and clone size are copied from that table; D and trimming were computed from the DNA. Found here are 150,000 to 200,000 clones, 88% of them singletons; the top ten hold approximately 4%. The clonotype originates from a human donor in a cohort sampled during active COVID-19. Specimen: peripheral blood.

The CDR3 DNA is TGCGCCAGCAGCTTGGCCTCACTCCCTGGGGCCAACGTCCTGACTTTC. Protein: CASSLASLPGANVLTF. This chain links TRBV5-1 with TRBJ2-6, with D unclear. V lost 0 bases, J lost 2 bases, and 9 bases lay in between. Germline V gene sequence: CDR1 SGHRS, CDR2 YFSETQ. The CDR3 consists of 16 residues.